This TCR beta chain came from a study of technical replicates of blood from a few donors (dated by TCRdb to 2016 to 2017). Notes on this clone: Its antigen is unknown. Qualities for individual bases were not recorded, and no much larger clone is one base off.

In the germline V gene, CDR1 corresponds to SGDLS and CDR2 to YYNGEE. Including the terminal cysteine and phenylalanine, the CDR3 comprises 15 residues. The entry retains the CDR3 DNA only, 45 bases that are in frame from base 1. Deletion took 5 bases off V and 5 bases off J, with a span of 16 bases between the germline ends. The library came from the immunoSEQ multiplex PCR assay. TCRdb took over this immuneACCESS table, retaining in-frame rearrangements with V and J assigned. Such tables are incomplete; in checked studies, under half of the missing clones stem from an unresolved V gene, and the remainder is unexplained. The sample profile shows about 82,000 clones; roughly nine tenths of them were found once. The top ten clones comprise around 0.42% of the sample.

The chain is assembled from TRBV9 and TRBJ2-2; TRBD2 might be the D gene, on 6 matching bases. This receptor was obtained from a human donor in good health. Sequenced: T cells isolated from PBMCs. The CDR3 protein sequence reads: CASSNGGAQTGELFF. The nucleotide sequence reads TGTGCCAGCAGTAACGGGGGAGCCCAGACCGGGGAGCTGTTTTTT.